This paragraph covers one T cell receptor beta chain sequence. Its antigen is not yet known. It has no much larger one-base neighbor in the sample; base qualities were not kept. Library preparation was by the immunoSEQ multiplex PCR assay. In the source study's methods: A statistical classification framework was built for diagnosing cytomegalovirus status from the catalog of TCR beta chain sequences. Here the immuneACCESS table is served through TCRdb, limited to in-frame sequences with V and J called. Missing clones are a known gap in these copies; in checked studies unresolved V genes cover under half, and the rest lacks a known reason. For V, J and clone size, that table is used; D and trimming come from the DNA. Present in this sample are about 120,000 clones, 85% to 90% of which were seen just once. Under 2.5% of the sample lies in the top ten. Donors formed part of the validation cohort, which comprised approximately 130 subjects and was distinct from the first cohort of some 700 subjects.

CDR1 and CDR2 (SGHRS, YFSETQ) derive from the germline V gene. The CDR3, from cysteine to phenylalanine, totals 15 residues. The only DNA kept is the CDR3, 45 bases in frame from the first base. Germline trimming: 3 bases from V, 6 bases from J; junction bases outside gene matches: 2. This sample is part of a study of cytomegalovirus exposure and HLA in healthy donors (TCRdb year 2017). For context, the study as a whole: According to a later analysis, the 120 or so validation repertoires were produced on the same platform as the 666 repertoires of the first cohort. A separate validation cohort of 100 to 150 different subjects was used in addition to the 666-subject first cohort. The study aimed to test whether signatures of past pathogen exposure could be identified by cataloging public T cell receptors. The study combined high-throughput TCR immunosequencing, statistical association of individual TCRs with disease status, and machine learning to predict cytomegalovirus infection status. Here is what the overall study found, with its caveats: According to the authors, the approach could potentially be generalized to other disease states and immunological phenotypes. A few of the identified cytomegalovirus-associated TCR beta chains were confirmed in vitro to be specific for cytomegalovirus antigens. All 120 or so repertoires were used to score co-occurrence in the validation cohort in a later analysis, because that analysis had no HLA typing for the cohort. Of the cluster scores, approximately 94% were above 0 in a later analysis, which found that TCRs clustered in the first cohort also tended to co-occur in the 95 to 150 validation repertoires. The study gave a list of 150 to 200 TCR beta chains associated with cytomegalovirus. While some public TCRs were present in many individuals, most TCR sequences turned up only very rarely across donors. The classifier was reported to diagnose cytomegalovirus status with high specificity and sensitivity in both the original and validation cohorts.

This receptor was identified in a woman younger than 45 in good health and CMV-seronegative. The chain couples TRBV5-1 to TRBJ2-3; 15 bases in the junction line up with TRBD2. The source material was PBMCs. The CDR3: CASSWTSGGADTQYF. The nucleotides are TGCGCCAGCAGCTGGACTAGCGGGGGGGCTGATACGCAGTATTTT.